This T cell receptor beta chain is drawn from a study of T-cell memory formation after mild COVID-19. TCRdb redid the calling of the 5' RACE reads with MiXCR, one entry per CDR3 protein. Of 100,000 to 150,000 distinct CDR3 sequences in the sample, over 15% were seen once. This clonotype was picked up many times. The CDR3 totals 13 residues. Trimming removed 6 bases at V and 7 bases at J, with 15 bases between. CDR1 and CDR2 from the germline V gene are MDHEN and SYDVKM. The sequencing sample was made of PBMCs or a T cell subset sorted from them (not recorded which). The chain couples TRBV28 to TRBJ1-2; a weak D match, TRBD1 (6 bases). The sequence derives from a young man who had mild COVID-19 (a few samples of this study predate the infection). Cell type and time point are not known. The CDR3 sequence: CASSYTQGTGYTF. The DNA of the CDR3 is TGTGCCAGCAGCTACACTCAGGGGACTGGCTACACCTTC.